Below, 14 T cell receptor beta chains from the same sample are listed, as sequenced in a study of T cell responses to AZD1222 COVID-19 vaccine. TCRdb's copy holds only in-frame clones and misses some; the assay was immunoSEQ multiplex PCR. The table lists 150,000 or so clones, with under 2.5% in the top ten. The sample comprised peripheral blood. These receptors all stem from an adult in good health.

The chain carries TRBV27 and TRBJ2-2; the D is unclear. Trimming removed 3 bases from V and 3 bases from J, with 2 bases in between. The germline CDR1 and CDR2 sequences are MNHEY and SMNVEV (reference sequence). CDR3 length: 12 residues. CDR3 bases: TGTGCCAGCAGTTTCTACACCGGGGAGCTGTTTTTT. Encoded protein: CASSFYTGELFF.

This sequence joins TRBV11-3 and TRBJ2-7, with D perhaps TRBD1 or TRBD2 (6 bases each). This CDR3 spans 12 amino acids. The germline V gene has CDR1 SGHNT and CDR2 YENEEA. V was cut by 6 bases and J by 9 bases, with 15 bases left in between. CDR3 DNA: TGTGCCAGCAGTGGGACACCCGGGAGGCAGTACTTC. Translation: CASSGTPGRQYF. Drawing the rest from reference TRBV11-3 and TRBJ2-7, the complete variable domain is EAGVVQSPRYKIIEKKQPVAFWCNPISGHNTLYWYLQNLGQGPELLIRYENEEAVDDSQLPKDRFSAERLKGVDSTLKIQPAELGDSAVYLCASSGTPGRQYFGPGTRLTVT.

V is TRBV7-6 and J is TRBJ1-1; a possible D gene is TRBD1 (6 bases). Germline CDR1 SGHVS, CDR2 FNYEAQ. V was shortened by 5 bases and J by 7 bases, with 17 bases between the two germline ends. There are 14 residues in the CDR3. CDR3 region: CASSPRGGAFEAFF. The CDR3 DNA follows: TGTGCCAGCAGCCCCCGGGGGGGGGCGTTTGAAGCTTTCTTT. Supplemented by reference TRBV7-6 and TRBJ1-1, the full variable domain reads GAGVSQSPRYKVTKRGQDVALRCDPISGHVSLYWYRQALGQGPEFLTYFNYEAQQDKSGLPNDRFSAERPEGSISTLTIQRTEQRDSAMYRCASSPRGGAFEAFFGQGTRLTVV.

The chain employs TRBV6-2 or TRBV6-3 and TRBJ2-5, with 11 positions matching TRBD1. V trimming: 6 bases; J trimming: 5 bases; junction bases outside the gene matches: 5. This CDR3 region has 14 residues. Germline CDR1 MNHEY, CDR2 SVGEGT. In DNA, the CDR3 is TGTGCCAGCAGCCGGACAGGGGGCAGGGAGACCCAGTACTTC. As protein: CASSRTGGRETQYF.

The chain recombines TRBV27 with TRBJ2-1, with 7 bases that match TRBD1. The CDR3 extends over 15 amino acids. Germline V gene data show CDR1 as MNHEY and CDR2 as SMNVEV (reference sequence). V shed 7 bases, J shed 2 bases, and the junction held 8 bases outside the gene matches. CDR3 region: CASKTGPGTYNEQFF. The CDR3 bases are TGTGCCAGCAAGACAGGGCCCGGAACCTACAATGAGCAGTTCTTC.

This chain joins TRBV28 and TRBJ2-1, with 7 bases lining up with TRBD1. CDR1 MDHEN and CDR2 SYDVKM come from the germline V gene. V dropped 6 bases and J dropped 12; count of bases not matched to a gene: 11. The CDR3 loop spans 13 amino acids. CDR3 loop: CASSRNWDSGQFF. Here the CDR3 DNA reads TGTGCCAGCAGCCGAAACTGGGACAGCGGGCAGTTCTTC.

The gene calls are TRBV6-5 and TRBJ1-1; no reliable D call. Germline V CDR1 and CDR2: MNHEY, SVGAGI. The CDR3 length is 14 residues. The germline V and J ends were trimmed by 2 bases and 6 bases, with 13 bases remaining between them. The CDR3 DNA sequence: TGTGCCAGCAGTTACGGACGGTTTACCGCTGAAGCTTTCTTT. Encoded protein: CASSYGRFTAEAFF.

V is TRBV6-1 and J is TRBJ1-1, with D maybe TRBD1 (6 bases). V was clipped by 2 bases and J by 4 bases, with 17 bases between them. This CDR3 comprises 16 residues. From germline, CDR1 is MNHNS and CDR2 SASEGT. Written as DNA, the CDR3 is TGTGCCAGCAGTGAACGGCCTCGGACAGCGGGCACTGAAGCTTTCTTT. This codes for CASSERPRTAGTEAFF.

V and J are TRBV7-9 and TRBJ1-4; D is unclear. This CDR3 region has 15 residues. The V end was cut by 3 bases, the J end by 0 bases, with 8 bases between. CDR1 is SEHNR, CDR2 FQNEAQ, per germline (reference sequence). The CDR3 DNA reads TGTGCCAGCAGCTTCTGGGAGGCAACTAATGAAAAACTGTTTTTT. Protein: CASSFWEATNEKLFF.

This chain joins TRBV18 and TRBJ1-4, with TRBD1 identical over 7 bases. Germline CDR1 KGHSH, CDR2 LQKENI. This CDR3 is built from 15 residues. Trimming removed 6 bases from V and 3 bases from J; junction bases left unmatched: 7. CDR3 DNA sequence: TGTGCCAGCTCTCAACAGGGGTCTCCTAATGAAAAACTGTTTTTT. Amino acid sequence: CASSQQGSPNEKLFF.

CDR3 region: CASSSLSGQPQHF. DNA of the CDR3: TGTGCCAGCAGCTCTCTGAGCGGACAGCCCCAGCATTTT. The chain is built from TRBV6-2 or TRBV6-3 and TRBJ1-5; D is unresolved. Germline loops: CDR1 MNHEY, CDR2 SVGEGT. V shed 6 bases and J shed 7 bases, with 13 bases lying between them. The CDR3 sequence is 13 residues long.

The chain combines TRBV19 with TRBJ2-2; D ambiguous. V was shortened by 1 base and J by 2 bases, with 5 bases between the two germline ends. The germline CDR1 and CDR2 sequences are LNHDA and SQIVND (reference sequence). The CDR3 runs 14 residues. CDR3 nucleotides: TGTGCCAGTAGTATAGGACTTAACACCGGGGAGCTGTTTTTT. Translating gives CASSIGLNTGELFF.

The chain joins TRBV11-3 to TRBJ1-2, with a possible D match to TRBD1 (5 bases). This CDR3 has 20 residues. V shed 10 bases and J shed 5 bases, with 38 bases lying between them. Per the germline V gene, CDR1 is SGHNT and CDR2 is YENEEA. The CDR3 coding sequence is TGTGCCAATCGTCACAGGTTCGCGGCCTCCGGTAGACGAACGGGATATGGCTACACCTTC. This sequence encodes CANRHRFAASGRRTGYGYTF.

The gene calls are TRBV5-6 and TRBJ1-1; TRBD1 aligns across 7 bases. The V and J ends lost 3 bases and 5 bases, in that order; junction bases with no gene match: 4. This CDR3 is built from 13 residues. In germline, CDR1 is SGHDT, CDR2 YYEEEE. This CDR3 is CASSSDRDTEAFF. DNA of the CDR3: TGTGCCAGCAGCTCTGACAGGGATACTGAAGCTTTCTTT.